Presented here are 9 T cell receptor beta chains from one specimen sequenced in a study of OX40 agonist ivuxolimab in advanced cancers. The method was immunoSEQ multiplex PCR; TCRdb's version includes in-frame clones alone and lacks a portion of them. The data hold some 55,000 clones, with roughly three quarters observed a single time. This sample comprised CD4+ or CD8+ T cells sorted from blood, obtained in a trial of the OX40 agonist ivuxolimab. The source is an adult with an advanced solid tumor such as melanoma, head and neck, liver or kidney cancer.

CDR3 coding DNA: TGTGCCAGCAGTTTATCCGGCAGGGGGCTAAGTCAGCCCCAGCATTTT. The encoded protein is CASSLSGRGLSQPQHF. The chain recombines TRBV28 with TRBJ1-5; 8 bases agree with TRBD1. The CDR3 spans 16 residues. Germline V CDR1 and CDR2: MDHEN, SYDVKM. V shed 1 base, J shed 6 bases, and the junction held 8 bases outside the gene matches.

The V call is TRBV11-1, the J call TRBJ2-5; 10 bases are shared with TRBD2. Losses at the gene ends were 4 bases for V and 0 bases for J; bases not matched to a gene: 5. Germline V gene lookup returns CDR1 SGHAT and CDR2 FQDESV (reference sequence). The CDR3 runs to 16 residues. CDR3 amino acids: CASSSPGLAYQETQYF. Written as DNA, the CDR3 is TGTGCCAGCAGCTCACCGGGACTAGCGTACCAAGAGACCCAGTACTTC. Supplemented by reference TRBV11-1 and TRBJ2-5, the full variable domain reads EAEVAQSPRYKITEKSQAVAFWCDPISGHATLYWYRQILGQGPELLVQFQDESVVDDSQLPKDRFSAERLKGVDSTLKIQPAELGDSAMYLCASSSPGLAYQETQYFGPGTRLLVL.

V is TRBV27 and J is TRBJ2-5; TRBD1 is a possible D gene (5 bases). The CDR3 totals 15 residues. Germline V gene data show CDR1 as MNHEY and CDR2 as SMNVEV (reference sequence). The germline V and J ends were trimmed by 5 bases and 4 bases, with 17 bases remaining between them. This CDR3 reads CASSLLLGRGETQYF. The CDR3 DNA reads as TGTGCCAGCAGTCTACTCCTGGGGCGCGGAGAGACCCAGTACTTC.

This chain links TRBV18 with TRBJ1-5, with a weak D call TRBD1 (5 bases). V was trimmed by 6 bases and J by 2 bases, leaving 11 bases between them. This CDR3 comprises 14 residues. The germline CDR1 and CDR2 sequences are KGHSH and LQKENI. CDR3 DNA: TGTGCCAGCTCCGCAGGGATTGGCAATCAGCCCCAGCATTTT. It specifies CASSAGIGNQPQHF.

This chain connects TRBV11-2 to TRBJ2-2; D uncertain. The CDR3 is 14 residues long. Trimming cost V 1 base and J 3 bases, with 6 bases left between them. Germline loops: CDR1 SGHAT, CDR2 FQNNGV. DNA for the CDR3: TGTGCCAGCAGCTTAGGGAAAGACACCGGGGAGCTGTTTTTT. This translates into CASSLGKDTGELFF.

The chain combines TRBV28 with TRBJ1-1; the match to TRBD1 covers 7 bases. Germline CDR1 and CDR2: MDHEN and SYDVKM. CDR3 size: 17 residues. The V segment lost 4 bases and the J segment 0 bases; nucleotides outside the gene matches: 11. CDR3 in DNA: TGTGCCAGCAGTTGGGCCCACAGGGGCTTCATGAACACTGAAGCTTTCTTT. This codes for CASSWAHRGFMNTEAFF.

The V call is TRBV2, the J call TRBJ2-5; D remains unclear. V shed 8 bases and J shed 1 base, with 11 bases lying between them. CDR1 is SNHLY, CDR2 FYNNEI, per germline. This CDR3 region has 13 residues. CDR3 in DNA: TGTGCCAGCGGGTCGGGCCTCCAAGAGACCCAGTACTTC. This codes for CASGSGLQETQYF.

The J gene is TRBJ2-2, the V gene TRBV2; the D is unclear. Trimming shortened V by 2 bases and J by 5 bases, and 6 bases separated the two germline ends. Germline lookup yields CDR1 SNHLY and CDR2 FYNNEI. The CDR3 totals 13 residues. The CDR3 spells CASSEIRTGELFF. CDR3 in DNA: TGTGCCAGCAGTGAAATACGGACCGGGGAGCTGTTTTTT.

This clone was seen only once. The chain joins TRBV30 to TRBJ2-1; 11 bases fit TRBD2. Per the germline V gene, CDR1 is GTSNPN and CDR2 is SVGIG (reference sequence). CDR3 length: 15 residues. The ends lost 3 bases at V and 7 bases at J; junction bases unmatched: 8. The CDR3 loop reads CAWSRGLAGLNEQFF. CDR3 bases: TGTGCCTGGAGCAGAGGACTAGCGGGCCTGAATGAGCAGTTCTTC.